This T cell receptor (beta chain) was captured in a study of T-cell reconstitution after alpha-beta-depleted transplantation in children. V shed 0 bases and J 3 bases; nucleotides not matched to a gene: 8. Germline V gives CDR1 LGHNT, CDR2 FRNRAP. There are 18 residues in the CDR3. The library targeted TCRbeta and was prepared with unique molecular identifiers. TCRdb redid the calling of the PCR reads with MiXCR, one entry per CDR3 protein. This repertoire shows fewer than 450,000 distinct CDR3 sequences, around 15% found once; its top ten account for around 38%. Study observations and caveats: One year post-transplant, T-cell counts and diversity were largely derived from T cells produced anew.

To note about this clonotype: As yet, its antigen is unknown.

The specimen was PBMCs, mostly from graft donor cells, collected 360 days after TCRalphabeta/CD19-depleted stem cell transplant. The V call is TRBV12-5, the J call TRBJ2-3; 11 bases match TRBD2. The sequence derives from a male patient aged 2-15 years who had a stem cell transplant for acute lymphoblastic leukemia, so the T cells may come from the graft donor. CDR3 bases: TGTGCTAGTGGTTTGGTACTCTATAGCGGGAGGGCGACAGATACGCAGTATTTT. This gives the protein CASGLVLYSGRATDTQYF.